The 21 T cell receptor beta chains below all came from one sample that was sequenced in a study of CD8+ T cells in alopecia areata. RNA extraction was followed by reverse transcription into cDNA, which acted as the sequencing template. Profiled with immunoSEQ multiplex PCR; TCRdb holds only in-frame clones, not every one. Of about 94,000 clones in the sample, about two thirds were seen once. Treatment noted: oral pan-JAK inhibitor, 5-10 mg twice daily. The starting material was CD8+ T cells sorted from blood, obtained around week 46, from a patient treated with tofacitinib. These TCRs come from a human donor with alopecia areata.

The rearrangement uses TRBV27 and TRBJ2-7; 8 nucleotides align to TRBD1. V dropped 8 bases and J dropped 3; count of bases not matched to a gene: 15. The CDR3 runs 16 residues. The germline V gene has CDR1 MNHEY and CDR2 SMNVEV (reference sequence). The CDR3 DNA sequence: TGTGCCAGCCGCACCCCCGGACAGGGTGCTCACTACGAGCAGTACTTC. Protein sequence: CASRTPGQGAHYEQYF.

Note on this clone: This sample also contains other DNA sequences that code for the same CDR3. The CDR3 here is CASSLGASLYEQYF. For the CDR3, the DNA is TGTGCCAGCAGCTTAGGGGCCAGTCTCTACGAGCAGTACTTC. This chain uses TRBV7-2 with TRBJ2-7, with D unresolved. The ends were cut back, 1 base at V and 3 bases at J, with 10 bases in the middle. CDR1 is SGHTA and CDR2 is FQGNSA in the germline V gene. The CDR3 totals 14 residues.

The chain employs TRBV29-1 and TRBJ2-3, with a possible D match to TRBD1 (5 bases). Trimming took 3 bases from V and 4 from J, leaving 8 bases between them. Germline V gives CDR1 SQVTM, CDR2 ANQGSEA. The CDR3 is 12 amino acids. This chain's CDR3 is CSVDRAPDTQYF. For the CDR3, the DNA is TGCAGCGTTGACAGGGCCCCAGATACGCAGTATTTT.

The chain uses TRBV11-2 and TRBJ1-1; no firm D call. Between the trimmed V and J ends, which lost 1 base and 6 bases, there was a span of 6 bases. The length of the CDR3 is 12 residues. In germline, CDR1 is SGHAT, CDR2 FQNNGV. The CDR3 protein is CASSLGSPEAFF. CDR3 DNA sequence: TGTGCCAGCAGCTTAGGGTCCCCTGAAGCTTTCTTT.

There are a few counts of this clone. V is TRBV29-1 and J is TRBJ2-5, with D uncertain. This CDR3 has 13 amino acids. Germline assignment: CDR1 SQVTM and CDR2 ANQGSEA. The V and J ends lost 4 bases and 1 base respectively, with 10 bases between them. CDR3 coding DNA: TGCAGCGTTGCCAGCGTGGGCCAAGAGACCCAGTACTTC. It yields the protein CSVASVGQETQYF.

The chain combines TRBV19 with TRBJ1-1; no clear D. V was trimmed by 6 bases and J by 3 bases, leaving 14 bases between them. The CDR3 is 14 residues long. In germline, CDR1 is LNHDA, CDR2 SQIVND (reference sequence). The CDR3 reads CASSSDVGYTEAFF. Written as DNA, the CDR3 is TGTGCCAGTAGCAGCGACGTCGGGTACACTGAAGCTTTCTTT.

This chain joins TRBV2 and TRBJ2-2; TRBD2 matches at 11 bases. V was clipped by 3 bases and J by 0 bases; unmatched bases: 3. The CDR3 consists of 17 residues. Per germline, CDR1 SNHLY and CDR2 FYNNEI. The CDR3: CASSEPSGGPNTGELFF. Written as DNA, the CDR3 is TGTGCCAGCAGTGAGCCTAGCGGGGGGCCGAACACCGGGGAGCTGTTTTTT.

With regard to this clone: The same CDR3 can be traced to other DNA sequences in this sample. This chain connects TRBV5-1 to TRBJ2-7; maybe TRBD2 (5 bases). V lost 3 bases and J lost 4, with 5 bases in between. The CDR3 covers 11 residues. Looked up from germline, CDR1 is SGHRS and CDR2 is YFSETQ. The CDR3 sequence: CASSSGYEQYF. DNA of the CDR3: TGCGCCAGCAGCTCGGGATACGAGCAGTACTTC.

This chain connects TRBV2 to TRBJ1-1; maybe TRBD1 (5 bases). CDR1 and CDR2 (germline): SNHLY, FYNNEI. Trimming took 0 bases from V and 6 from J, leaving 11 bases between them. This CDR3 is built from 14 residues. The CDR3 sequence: CASSEAGGDPEAFF. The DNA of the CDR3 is TGTGCCAGCAGTGAAGCTGGGGGGGACCCTGAAGCTTTCTTT.

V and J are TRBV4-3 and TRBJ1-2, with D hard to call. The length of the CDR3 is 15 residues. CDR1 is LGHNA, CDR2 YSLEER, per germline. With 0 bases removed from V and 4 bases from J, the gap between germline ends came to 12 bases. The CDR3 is CASSQDRGVGYGYTF. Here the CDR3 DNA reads TGCGCCAGCAGCCAAGATCGCGGGGTTGGCTATGGCTACACCTTC.

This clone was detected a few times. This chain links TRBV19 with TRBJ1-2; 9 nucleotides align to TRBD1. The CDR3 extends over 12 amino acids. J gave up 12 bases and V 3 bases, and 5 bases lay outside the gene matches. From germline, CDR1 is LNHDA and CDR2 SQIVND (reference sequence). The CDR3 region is CASSIAGTGHTF. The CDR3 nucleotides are TGTGCCAGTAGTATCGCCGGGACAGGGCACACCTTC.

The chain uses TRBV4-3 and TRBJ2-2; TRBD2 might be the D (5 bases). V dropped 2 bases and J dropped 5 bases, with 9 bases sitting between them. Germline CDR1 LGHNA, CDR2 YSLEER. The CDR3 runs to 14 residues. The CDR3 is CASSQPGGTGELFF. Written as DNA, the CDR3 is TGCGCCAGCAGCCAACCTGGCGGGACCGGGGAGCTGTTTTTT.

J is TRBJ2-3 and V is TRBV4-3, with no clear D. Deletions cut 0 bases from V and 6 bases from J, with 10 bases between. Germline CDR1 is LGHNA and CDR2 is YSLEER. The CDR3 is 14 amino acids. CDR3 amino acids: CASSQDGPLDTQYF. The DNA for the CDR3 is TGCGCCAGCAGCCAAGATGGGCCGCTGGATACGCAGTATTTT.

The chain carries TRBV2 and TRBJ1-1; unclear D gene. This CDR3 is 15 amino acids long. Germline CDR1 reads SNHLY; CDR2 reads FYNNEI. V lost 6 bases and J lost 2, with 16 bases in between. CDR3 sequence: CASRELGMRNTEAFF. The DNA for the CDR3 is TGTGCCAGCAGAGAGTTAGGGATGCGCAACACTGAAGCTTTCTTT. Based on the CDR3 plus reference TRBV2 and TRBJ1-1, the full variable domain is EPEVTQTPSHQVTQMGQEVILRCVPISNHLYFYWYRQILGQKVEFLVSFYNNEISEKSEIFDDQFSVERPDGSNFTLKIRSTKLEDSAMYFCASRELGMRNTEAFFGQGTRLTVV.

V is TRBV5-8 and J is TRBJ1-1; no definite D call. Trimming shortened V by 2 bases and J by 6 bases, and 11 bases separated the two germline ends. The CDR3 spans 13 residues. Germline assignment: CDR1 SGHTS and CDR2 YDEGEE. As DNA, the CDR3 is TGTGCCAGCAGCTTCCCATCCCGATCTGAAGCTTTCTTT. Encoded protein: CASSFPSRSEAFF.

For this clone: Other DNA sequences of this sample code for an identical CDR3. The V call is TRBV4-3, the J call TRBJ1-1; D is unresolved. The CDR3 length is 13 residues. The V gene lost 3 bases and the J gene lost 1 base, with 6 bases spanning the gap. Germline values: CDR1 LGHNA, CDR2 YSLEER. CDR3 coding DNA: TGCGCCAGCAGCCACTCCGAGAACACTGAAGCTTTCTTT. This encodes CASSHSENTEAFF.

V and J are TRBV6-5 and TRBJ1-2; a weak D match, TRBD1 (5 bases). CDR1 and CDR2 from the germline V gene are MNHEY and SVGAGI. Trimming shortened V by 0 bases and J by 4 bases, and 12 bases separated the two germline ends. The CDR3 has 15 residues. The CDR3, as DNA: TGTGCCAGCAGTTACTCGGAGGGGATCGCCTATGGCTACACCTTC. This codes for CASSYSEGIAYGYTF.

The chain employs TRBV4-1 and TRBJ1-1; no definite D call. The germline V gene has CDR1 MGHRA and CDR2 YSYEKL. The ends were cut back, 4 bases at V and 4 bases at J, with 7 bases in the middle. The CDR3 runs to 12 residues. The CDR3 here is CASSPDGTEAFF. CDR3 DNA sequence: TGCGCCAGCAGCCCAGACGGCACTGAAGCTTTCTTT.

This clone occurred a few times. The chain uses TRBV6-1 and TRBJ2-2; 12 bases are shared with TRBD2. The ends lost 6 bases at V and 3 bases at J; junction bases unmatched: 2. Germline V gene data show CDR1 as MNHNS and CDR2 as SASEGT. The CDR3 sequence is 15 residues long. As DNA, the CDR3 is TGTGCCAGCAGATGGACTAGCGGGGACACCGGGGAGCTGTTTTTT. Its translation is CASRWTSGDTGELFF.

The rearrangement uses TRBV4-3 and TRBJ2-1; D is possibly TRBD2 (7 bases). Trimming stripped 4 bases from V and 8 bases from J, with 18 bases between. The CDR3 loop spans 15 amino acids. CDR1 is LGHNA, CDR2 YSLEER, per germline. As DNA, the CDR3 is TGCGCCAGCAGCCCTGGATCCGGGGGGCCATATGAGCAGTTCTTC. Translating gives CASSPGSGGPYEQFF.

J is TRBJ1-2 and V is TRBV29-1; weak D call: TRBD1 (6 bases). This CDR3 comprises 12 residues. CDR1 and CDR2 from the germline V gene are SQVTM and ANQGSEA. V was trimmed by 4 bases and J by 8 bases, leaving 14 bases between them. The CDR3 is CSVVRTDEGYTF. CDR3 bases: TGCAGCGTTGTTAGGACAGATGAAGGCTACACCTTC.